This passage covers 27 T cell receptor beta chains from one sample sequenced in a study of siplizumab effects on memory and regulatory T cells. Clones were sequenced by immunoSEQ multiplex PCR, and TCRdb holds only the in-frame ones, with some missing. The sample lists 100,000 or so clones, roughly 94% seen once, with around 0.68% in the top ten. Sequencing input: Tregs sorted from blood. These receptors originate from a human donor in good health.

V usage is TRBV7-9 and J usage is TRBJ2-1; maybe TRBD2 (6 bases). The CDR3 runs 12 residues. CDR1 and CDR2 from the germline V gene are SEHNR and FQNEAQ (reference sequence). Trimming left V 3 bases short and J 9 bases short, with 9 bases between. CDR3 loop: CASSFEGGEQFF. The CDR3 DNA is TGTGCCAGCAGCTTCGAGGGAGGTGAGCAGTTCTTC.

The chain employs TRBV2 and TRBJ2-7, with 11 bases lining up with TRBD2. This CDR3 spans 12 amino acids. V lost 7 bases and J lost 7; bases outside the gene matches: 3. Germline assignment: CDR1 SNHLY and CDR2 FYNNEI. The CDR3 spells CASKRLAGEQYF. The CDR3 DNA follows: TGTGCCAGCAAACGACTAGCGGGAGAGCAGTACTTC.

This sequence joins TRBV4-1 and TRBJ2-5; 10 positions agree with TRBD2. Germline CDR1 MGHRA, CDR2 YSYEKL. The length of the CDR3 is 15 residues. Germline trimming cut 3 bases from V and 9 bases from J; bases unmatched to any gene: 10. The CDR3 protein is CASSQGASGSMAQYF. CDR3 sequence (DNA): TGCGCCAGCAGCCAGGGGGCTAGCGGGAGTATGGCCCAGTACTTC.

Regarding this clone: A junction end diverges from the germline sequence, so it may reflect a read error. This chain joins TRBV7-7 and TRBJ1-1, with D perhaps TRBD1 (6 bases). The CDR3 sequence is 15 residues long. In germline, CDR1 is SSHAT, CDR2 FNYEAQ (reference sequence). The CDR3 here is CASTLGGRENTEAFF. In DNA form, the CDR3 reads TGTGCTAGCACCCTAGGGGGGAGGGAGAACACTGAAGCTTTCTTT.

The chain joins TRBV29-1 to TRBJ2-3; 7 nucleotides agree with TRBD2. This CDR3 contains 13 residues. CDR1 and CDR2 from the germline V gene are SQVTM and ANQGSEA. Losses at the gene ends were 7 bases for V and 6 bases for J; bases not matched to a gene: 10. Here the CDR3 reads CSESSGSGDTQYF. CDR3 coding DNA: TGCAGCGAGTCTAGCGGCTCAGGGGATACGCAGTATTTT.

The chain joins TRBV2 to TRBJ2-4, with D perhaps TRBD1 (6 bases). The CDR3 spans 13 residues. Deletions cut 7 bases from V and 8 bases from J, with 15 bases between. Germline V lookup: CDR1 SNHLY, CDR2 FYNNEI. The CDR3 is CASTSDRLDIQYF. The CDR3 region has the DNA TGTGCCAGCACCTCCGACAGGTTGGACATTCAGTACTTC.

This clone showed up just once. V and J are TRBV7-9 and TRBJ2-1; the match to TRBD2 covers 11 bases. This CDR3 spans 15 amino acids. Germline V lookup: CDR1 SEHNR, CDR2 FQNEAQ (reference sequence). Trimming cost V 8 bases and J 6 bases; bases outside gene matches: 9. The DNA of the CDR3 is TGTGCCAGCCTTAAGGGACTAGCGGAGTTCAATGAGCAGTTCTTC. Translated, it gives CASLKGLAEFNEQFF.

The gene calls are TRBV7-2 and TRBJ2-2, with 10 nucleotides matching TRBD2. CDR1 and CDR2 (germline): SGHTA, FQGNSA. CDR3 length: 15 amino acids. V shed 6 bases, J shed 2 bases, and the junction held 3 bases outside the gene matches. The CDR3 DNA is TGTGCCAGCAGGAGGACTAGCGGTAACACCGGGGAGCTGTTTTTT. Encoded protein: CASRRTSGNTGELFF.

V usage is TRBV19 and J usage is TRBJ2-5; 9 nucleotides match TRBD1. Unmatched junction bases numbered 20, after V lost 4 bases and J lost 5 bases. CDR3 length equals 19 residues. CDR1 and CDR2 (germline): LNHDA, SQIVND (reference sequence). This chain's CDR3 is CASSKLTSRPGTGRETQYF. The CDR3 DNA reads as TGTGCCAGTAGTAAACTTACCTCTCGCCCCGGGACAGGGAGGGAGACCCAGTACTTC.

The gene calls are TRBV9 and TRBJ1-2; tentative D call: TRBD1 (6 bases). The CDR3 totals 17 residues. Germline loops: CDR1 SGDLS, CDR2 YYNGEE. Trimming cost V 3 bases and J 8 bases, with 26 bases left between them. DNA of the CDR3: TGTGCCAGCAGCGAGGGACGGACAGCGTACCGTGAGAGAGGCTACACCTTC. It codes for CASSEGRTAYRERGYTF.

The chain recombines TRBV25-1 with TRBJ1-4, with D unclear. Per germline, CDR1 MGHDK and CDR2 SYGVNS. V lost 4 bases to trimming and J lost 3 bases, with 12 bases between them. There are 15 residues in the CDR3. CDR3 sequence: CASSVEGGSNEKLFF. The CDR3 DNA reads as TGTGCCAGCAGTGTGGAGGGAGGGTCTAATGAAAAACTGTTTTTT. Together with reference TRBV25-1 and TRBJ1-4, the CDR3 gives the full variable domain: EADIYQTPRYLVIGTGKKITLECSQTMGHDKMYWYQQDPGMELHLIHYSYGVNSTEKGDLSSESTVSRIRTEHFPLTLESARPSHTSQYLCASSVEGGSNEKLFFGSGTQLSVL.

This clone appeared a single time. J is TRBJ2-2 and V is TRBV6-1; 11 positions agree with TRBD1. The CDR3 has 19 residues. V shed 4 bases, J shed 4 bases, and the junction held 14 bases outside the gene matches. Per germline, CDR1 MNHNS and CDR2 SASEGT. CDR3 residues: CASSGRTGGILPGTGELFF. Here the CDR3 DNA reads TGTGCCAGCAGTGGAAGGACAGGGGGCATTTTACCGGGCACCGGGGAGCTGTTTTTT.

This chain uses TRBV5-8 with TRBJ1-1, with 12 bases fitting TRBD1. The CDR3 has 18 amino acids. Per germline, CDR1 SGHTS and CDR2 YDEGEE. Trimming at V came to 4 bases and at J to 0 bases, leaving 10 bases not matched to a gene. CDR3 region: CASSPTGTGGRLNTEAFF. CDR3 coding DNA: TGTGCCAGCAGCCCAACCGGGACAGGGGGCCGATTGAACACTGAAGCTTTCTTT.

The chain couples TRBV9 to TRBJ1-2; 7 positions match TRBD1. From germline, CDR1 is SGDLS and CDR2 YYNGEE. Trimming cost V 3 bases and J 2 bases; bases outside gene matches: 4. The length of the CDR3 is 14 residues. The CDR3 DNA sequence: TGTGCCAGCAGCGGGGCGGACAGGAACTATGGCTACACCTTC. Amino acid sequence: CASSGADRNYGYTF.

The CDR3 DNA reads TGTGCCAGTATTAACAGGGGGCGAGGCAATGAGCAGTTCTTC. Amino acid sequence: CASINRGRGNEQFF. This chain links TRBV19 with TRBJ2-1, with 9 bases aligning to TRBD1. Germline trimming cut 7 bases from V and 6 bases from J; bases unmatched to any gene: 7. The CDR3 contains 14 residues. Germline lookup yields CDR1 LNHDA and CDR2 SQIVND (reference sequence).

This chain uses TRBV15 with TRBJ1-3; D uncertain. This CDR3 region has 15 residues. Trimming pared 0 bases from V and 4 bases from J, leaving 10 bases between. Germline V gene sequence: CDR1 LNHNV, CDR2 YYDKDF (reference sequence). CDR3 coding DNA: TGTGCCACCAGCAGAGATCTAGGGTTCGGAAACACCATATATTTT. This encodes CATSRDLGFGNTIYF.

The chain carries TRBV7-3 and TRBJ2-1; D is perhaps TRBD2 (5 bases). The CDR3 is 14 amino acids. V was cut by 2 bases and J by 8 bases, with 13 bases left in between. Germline CDR1 and CDR2: SGHTA and FQGTGA. Written as DNA, the CDR3 is TGTGCCAGCAGCTTATCCCTAGCATCCCATGAGCAGTTCTTC. Its protein product is CASSLSLASHEQFF.

The chain combines TRBV7-9 with TRBJ1-5; TRBD1 agrees at 7 bases. V was clipped by 4 bases and J by 3 bases; unmatched bases: 3. Per germline, CDR1 SEHNR and CDR2 FQNEAQ (reference sequence). The CDR3 contains 14 residues. CDR3 loop: CASSSDRFNQPQHF. The CDR3 bases are TGTGCCAGCAGCTCGGACAGGTTCAATCAGCCCCAGCATTTT. Together with reference TRBV7-9 and TRBJ1-5, the CDR3 gives the full variable domain: DTGVSQNPRHKITKRGQNVTFRCDPISEHNRLYWYRQTLGQGPEFLTYFQNEAQLEKSRLLSDRFSAERPKGSFSTLEIQRTEQGDSAMYLCASSSDRFNQPQHFGDGTRLSIL.

CDR3 DNA sequence: TGTGCCAGTAGTATAGTCCATAGCAATCAGCCCCAGCATTTT. Its protein is CASSIVHSNQPQHF. The chain has TRBV19 and TRBJ1-5; D is unresolved. V lost 1 base, J lost 0 bases, and 4 bases lay in between. The CDR3 contains 14 residues. Germline V gene data show CDR1 as LNHDA and CDR2 as SQIVND (reference sequence).

This clone was observed a single time. The V gene is TRBV6-1, the J gene TRBJ2-7; perhaps TRBD2 as D (7 bases). Germline V CDR1 and CDR2: MNHNS, SASEGT. The CDR3 runs to 15 residues. Trimming stripped 5 bases from V and 2 bases from J, with 16 bases between. CDR3 protein: CASSTQGRAAYEQYF. DNA for the CDR3: TGTGCCAGCAGTACCCAGGGGAGGGCCGCCTACGAGCAGTACTTC.

The rearrangement links TRBV7-9 to TRBJ2-1; D unresolved. The V end lost 0 bases, the J end lost 3 bases, and 12 bases lay between the germline ends. The CDR3 totals 16 residues. Germline loops: CDR1 SEHNR, CDR2 FQNEAQ (reference sequence). CDR3 amino acids: CASSLAQWGSYNEQFF. The CDR3 DNA follows: TGTGCCAGCAGCTTAGCGCAATGGGGTAGCTACAATGAGCAGTTCTTC.

The V and J genes are TRBV11-2 and TRBJ2-7; D is perhaps TRBD1 (6 bases). The CDR3 contains 14 residues. Germline-derived CDR1 and CDR2 are SGHAT and FQNNGV. The V and J ends lost 5 bases and 6 bases respectively, with 17 bases between them. The CDR3 sequence: CASSRRQAVTEQYF. The CDR3 DNA is TGTGCCAGCAGCCGACGACAGGCGGTGACCGAGCAGTACTTC.

V gene TRBV14 combines with J gene TRBJ2-6; unclear D gene. Germline V gives CDR1 SGHDN, CDR2 FVKESK. With 2 bases removed from V and 0 bases from J, the gap between germline ends came to 5 bases. The CDR3 has 15 residues. Here the CDR3 reads CASSQLLSGANVLTF. CDR3 DNA sequence: TGTGCCAGCAGCCAATTGCTCTCTGGGGCCAACGTCCTGACTTTC.

The chain links TRBV14 to TRBJ1-4, with a tentative D call TRBD1 (5 bases). V was cut by 2 bases and J by 10 bases, with 11 bases left in between. The CDR3 length is 13 residues. The germline V gene encodes CDR1 SGHDN and CDR2 FVKESK. CDR3 amino acids: CASSQPAGIKLFF. CDR3 nucleotide sequence: TGTGCCAGCAGCCAACCCGCAGGGATAAAACTGTTTTTT.

This chain links TRBV19 with TRBJ2-7; D ambiguous. This CDR3 has 13 residues. Looked up from germline, CDR1 is LNHDA and CDR2 is SQIVND (reference sequence). Trimming removed 3 bases at V and 3 bases at J, with 9 bases between. The CDR3 region is CASSIRLNYEQYF. DNA for the CDR3: TGTGCCAGTAGTATCAGACTTAACTACGAGCAGTACTTC. Filled out from reference TRBV19 and TRBJ2-7, the complete variable domain reads DGGITQSPKYLFRKEGQNVTLSCEQNLNHDAMYWYRQDPGQGLRLIYYSQIVNDFQKGDIAEGYSVSREKKESFPLTVTSAQKNPTAFYLCASSIRLNYEQYFGPGTRLTVT.

The V gene is TRBV5-5, the J gene TRBJ1-5, with 9 nucleotides matching TRBD1. The junction had 13 bases not matched to a gene; V was cut back by 3 bases and J by 0 bases. The CDR3 spans 19 residues. The germline CDR1 and CDR2 sequences are SGHKS and YYEKEE (reference sequence). As DNA, the CDR3 is TGTGCCAGCAGCTCGGACAGGGGACCCGGTATTCATAGCAATCAGCCCCAGCATTTT. This translates into CASSSDRGPGIHSNQPQHF.

The chain has TRBV4-2 and TRBJ1-4, with TRBD1 identical over 10 bases. The CDR3 is 17 amino acids. V dropped 0 bases and J dropped 0; count of bases not matched to a gene: 1. In germline, CDR1 is LGHNA, CDR2 YNFKEQ. The CDR3 nucleotides are TGTGCCAGCAGCCAAGAAGGGACAGGGGCAACTAATGAAAAACTGTTTTTT. Its protein is CASSQEGTGATNEKLFF.